Following are 28 T cell receptor beta chains from one sample sequenced in a study of patients and donors after allogeneic stem cell transplantation. From the RT-PCR reads, TCRdb called clonotypes with MiXCR, one entry per CDR3 protein. Of approximately 200,000 distinct CDR3 sequences listed, 38% are singletons. What was sequenced was blood, either unsorted or a sorted T cell fraction (not recorded which). These receptors were collected from a human donor who was either an allogeneic HSCT recipient or a stem cell or donor lymphocyte infusion donor (not recorded which). It is not recorded whose cells these are; they may come from a transplant donor.

The CDR3 nucleotides are TGTGCCAGCAGCCCACAAGGACGGATTTACAATGAGCAGTTCTTC. It specifies CASSPQGRIYNEQFF. The rearrangement joins TRBV9 to TRBJ2-1; the D is unclear. The ends were cut back, 4 bases at V and 4 bases at J, with 15 bases in the middle. The V gene's germline CDR1 is SGDLS and CDR2 YYNGEE. This CDR3 has 15 amino acids.

The rearrangement uses TRBV5-1 and TRBJ1-1; 7 bases map to TRBD1. Trimming at V came to 7 bases and at J to 0 bases, leaving 9 bases not matched to a gene. The CDR3 length is 15 residues. Per the germline V gene, CDR1 is SGHRS and CDR2 is YFSETQ. CDR3 amino acids: CASGTGAGVNTEAFF. CDR3 sequence (DNA): TGCGCCAGCGGTACAGGGGCGGGCGTGAACACTGAAGCTTTCTTT.

This clonotype was counted a few times. The J gene is TRBJ1-2, the V gene TRBV20-1; 7 bases agree with TRBD1. The trim removed 5 bases at V and 5 bases at J, leaving 8 bases unmatched. Germline V lookup: CDR1 DFQATT, CDR2 SNEGSKA (reference sequence). The CDR3 extends over 13 amino acids. The CDR3, as DNA: TGCAGTGCTGGAACCGGGACAGATTATGGCTACACCTTC. It codes for CSAGTGTDYGYTF.

This chain links TRBV4-3 with TRBJ1-6; D is unresolved. Germline CDR1 and CDR2: LGHNA and YSLEER. V lost 0 bases and J 3 bases, leaving 6 bases between the germline ends. The CDR3 has 15 residues. The CDR3 loop is CASSQDKGYNSPLHF. Written as DNA, the CDR3 is TGCGCCAGCAGCCAAGATAAAGGCTATAATTCACCCCTCCACTTT.

This clonotype showed up just once. The chain combines TRBV7-8 with TRBJ1-2, with D possibly matching TRBD1 (5 bases). The CDR3 has 15 residues. V was cut by 5 bases and J by 6 bases, with 19 bases left in between. Germline CDR1 SGHVS, CDR2 FQNEAQ. The CDR3 nucleotides read TGTGCCAGCAGCCTATTGCCCAGGGAGTCGGATGGCTACACCTTC. Protein: CASSLLPRESDGYTF.

This clonotype was seen more than once but under ten times. This rearrangement joins TRBV6-1 to TRBJ1-6; tentatively, D is TRBD1 (6 bases). Trimming left V 3 bases short and J 13 bases short, with 19 bases between. The germline gives CDR1 MNHNS, CDR2 SASEGT. The CDR3 has 15 amino acids. The chain's CDR3 is CASSETRGGFLPLHF. DNA for the CDR3: TGTGCCAGCAGTGAGACCAGGGGTGGCTTCCTCCCCCTCCACTTT.

The CDR3 DNA sequence: TGTGCCAGCAGTTTACGGCCAACTAATGAAAAACTGTTTTTT. Its translation is CASSLRPTNEKLFF. The chain joins TRBV12-3 or TRBV12-4 to TRBJ1-4; D remains unclear. V lost 2 bases and J lost 0, with 4 bases in between. The CDR3 totals 14 residues.

V and J are TRBV11-2 and TRBJ1-2, with 8 nucleotides matching TRBD1. This CDR3 comprises 18 residues. Trimming took 7 bases from V and 5 from J; bases not matched to a gene: 21. Germline loops: CDR1 SGHAT, CDR2 FQNNGV. This chain's CDR3 is CASIKGGDRPRKLYGYTF. CDR3 bases: TGTGCCAGCATCAAGGGGGGGGACAGGCCCCGTAAACTATATGGCTACACCTTC.

V is TRBV6-5 and J is TRBJ1-6; D gene ambiguous. Germline CDR1 reads MNHEY; CDR2 reads SVGAGI. This CDR3 comprises 16 residues. Trimming pared 1 base from V and 7 bases from J, leaving 14 bases between. This chain's CDR3 is CASSYYPLIGNSPLHF. CDR3 coding DNA: TGTGCCAGCAGTTACTATCCCCTCATCGGGAATTCACCCCTCCACTTT.

The rearrangement links TRBV2 to TRBJ1-2; weak D call: TRBD1 (6 bases). CDR3 length equals 14 residues. The ends were cut back, 4 bases at V and 1 base at J, with 10 bases in the middle. Germline CDR1 is SNHLY and CDR2 is FYNNEI. CDR3: CASSGGHRNYGYTF. As DNA, the CDR3 is TGTGCCAGCAGTGGGGGGCACCGTAACTATGGCTACACCTTC.

The chain joins TRBV30 to TRBJ1-1; unclear D gene. The ends were cut back, 3 bases at V and 0 bases at J, with 5 bases in the middle. Germline V gene data show CDR1 as GTSNPN and CDR2 as SVGIG (reference sequence). This CDR3 comprises 12 residues. The CDR3 DNA follows: TGTGCCTGGAGGATATTGAACACTGAAGCTTTCTTT. It yields the protein CAWRILNTEAFF.

This chain joins TRBV27 and TRBJ1-2; TRBD1 agrees at 8 bases. CDR1 is MNHEY and CDR2 is SMNVEV in the germline V gene (reference sequence). Trimming cost V 6 bases and J 6 bases; bases outside gene matches: 6. CDR3 length: 13 residues. The CDR3 sequence is CASRVTGEDGYTF. Written as DNA, the CDR3 is TGTGCCAGCAGGGTGACAGGGGAGGATGGCTACACCTTC.

There are a few counts of this clonotype. J is TRBJ1-1 and V is TRBV20-1; 10 positions agree with TRBD1. Looked up from germline, CDR1 is DFQATT and CDR2 is SNEGSKA (reference sequence). Trimming at V came to 3 bases and at J to 0 bases, leaving 7 bases not matched to a gene. The CDR3 is made up of 16 amino acids. The CDR3 here is CSASRQGAKMNTEAFF. CDR3 bases: TGCAGTGCTAGCAGACAGGGGGCGAAAATGAACACTGAAGCTTTCTTT.

The chain recombines TRBV5-6 with TRBJ1-2, with D possibly being TRBD1 (6 bases). Germline V gene lookup returns CDR1 SGHDT and CDR2 YYEEEE. V was shortened by 0 bases and J by 8 bases, with 14 bases between the two germline ends. The length of the CDR3 is 14 residues. CDR3 amino acids: CASSLGRGYVGYTF. DNA of the CDR3: TGTGCCAGCAGCTTGGGCAGGGGCTATGTAGGCTACACCTTC.

The V call is TRBV6-5, the J call TRBJ2-5; 12 bases map to TRBD2. Germline CDR1 is MNHEY and CDR2 is SVGAGI. The J segment lost 0 bases and the V segment lost 6 bases, leaving 2 bases of the junction unmatched. The CDR3 has 15 residues. The CDR3 sequence is CASSTSGGNQETQYF. For the CDR3, the DNA is TGTGCCAGCAGCACTAGCGGGGGGAACCAAGAGACCCAGTACTTC.

This clonotype has just one count. The V gene is TRBV27, the J gene TRBJ1-1; no clear D gene. Trimming took 4 bases from V and 7 from J, leaving 10 bases between them. The CDR3 extends over 12 amino acids. Germline V gene lookup returns CDR1 MNHEY and CDR2 SMNVEV (reference sequence). The CDR3 reads CASSSYRGEAFF. The CDR3 DNA follows: TGTGCCAGCAGTTCCTACCGGGGTGAAGCTTTCTTT.

This chain links TRBV20-1 with TRBJ2-2; 7 nucleotides agree with TRBD2. Germline assignment: CDR1 DFQATT and CDR2 SNEGSKA (reference sequence). The CDR3 runs to 14 residues. Losses at the gene ends were 6 bases for V and 1 base for J; bases not matched to a gene: 5. The CDR3 spells CSASGTVNTGELFF. Here the CDR3 DNA reads TGCAGTGCCAGCGGGACGGTGAACACCGGGGAGCTGTTTTTT.

The chain links TRBV20-1 to TRBJ1-1; D unresolved. The CDR3 loop spans 12 amino acids. V lost 3 bases and J 0 bases, leaving 5 bases between the germline ends. Germline loops: CDR1 DFQATT, CDR2 SNEGSKA (reference sequence). CDR3 loop: CSARLLNTEAFF. The CDR3 nucleotides are TGCAGTGCTAGGCTCCTGAACACTGAAGCTTTCTTT.

The CDR3 region has the DNA TGCGCCAGCAGCCAAGCACAGGGCCCGCCTTACGAGCAGTACTTC. As protein: CASSQAQGPPYEQYF. The rearrangement joins TRBV4-1 to TRBJ2-7; D possibly corresponds to TRBD1 (6 bases). The V end lost 1 base, the J end lost 4 bases, and 14 bases lay between the germline ends. This CDR3 is 15 amino acids long. The germline V gene encodes CDR1 MGHRA and CDR2 YSYEKL.

The rearrangement joins TRBV6-1 to TRBJ2-4; D uncertain. Trimming took off 6 bases at V and 3 bases at J, with 18 bases between the two ends. Germline V gene data show CDR1 as MNHNS and CDR2 as SASEGT. This CDR3 spans 16 amino acids. The CDR3 DNA follows: TGTGCCAGCAGCCTCACCTTAACAGAATTCAAAAACATTCAGTACTTC. This translates into CASSLTLTEFKNIQYF.

This clonotype was picked up a small number of times. V is TRBV6-4 and J is TRBJ1-1; perhaps TRBD1 as D (5 bases). The V gene lost 2 bases and the J gene lost 1 base, with 8 bases spanning the gap. This CDR3 region has 14 residues. Germline V gene lookup returns CDR1 MRHNA and CDR2 SNTAGT. CDR3 nucleotide sequence: TGTGCCAGCAGTGACCCCGGGACGAACACTGAAGCTTTCTTT. Its translation: CASSDPGTNTEAFF.

V usage is TRBV7-9 and J usage is TRBJ2-3; no definite D call. CDR1 SEHNR and CDR2 FQNEAQ come from the germline V gene (reference sequence). V lost 1 base, J lost 12 bases, and 8 bases lay in between. This CDR3 comprises 11 residues. CDR3 sequence (DNA): TGTGCCAGCAGCTTAGAGCCTCGCCAGTATTTT. It translates to CASSLEPRQYF.

V gene TRBV7-8 combines with J gene TRBJ2-2; tentatively, D is TRBD2 (6 bases). Germline CDR1 reads SGHVS; CDR2 reads FQNEAQ. There are 14 residues in the CDR3. The ends were cut back, 5 bases at V and 4 bases at J, with 11 bases in the middle. Written as DNA, the CDR3 is TGTGCCAGCAGCCCGGGACTTCCCACCGGGGAGCTGTTTTTT. Protein product: CASSPGLPTGELFF.

This clonotype was seen only a few times. The chain uses TRBV20-1 and TRBJ2-2, with D perhaps assigned TRBD1 or TRBD2 (6 bases each). The V gene's germline CDR1 is DFQATT and CDR2 SNEGSKA (reference sequence). The CDR3 covers 18 residues. V lost 0 bases to trimming and J lost 1 base, with 18 bases between them. CDR3 residues: CSAREYLGGAGNTGELFF. In nucleotides, the CDR3 is TGCAGTGCTAGAGAGTACCTGGGGGGCGCCGGGAACACCGGGGAGCTGTTTTTT.

Only a few counts were recorded for this clonotype. The rearrangement links TRBV20-1 to TRBJ1-5; D is unclear. V was trimmed by 6 bases and J by 9 bases, leaving 18 bases between them. Germline V lookup: CDR1 DFQATT, CDR2 SNEGSKA (reference sequence). The CDR3 is 13 residues long. CDR3 coding DNA: TGCAGTGCAGTTCCGACGGGCGCAGGGCCCCAGCATTTT. This gives the protein CSAVPTGAGPQHF.

This rearrangement joins TRBV29-1 to TRBJ2-3; TRBD1 is a possible D gene (5 bases). V was shortened by 6 bases and J by 6 bases, with 13 bases between the two germline ends. CDR3 length: 12 residues. The germline V gene encodes CDR1 SQVTM and CDR2 ANQGSEA. The CDR3 bases are TGCAGCGTGACGCAGGCAGGGGATACGCAGTATTTT. Translating it yields CSVTQAGDTQYF.

The chain joins TRBV12-3 or TRBV12-4 to TRBJ1-2; D is unresolved. The CDR3 length is 15 residues. V shed 3 bases and J shed 5 bases, with 16 bases lying between them. The CDR3, as DNA: TGTGCCAGCAGTTTTAAAGGCAGAGCCCATTATGGCTACACCTTC. Translation gives CASSFKGRAHYGYTF.

V and J are TRBV7-6 and TRBJ2-1; TRBD2 might be the D (5 bases). The CDR3 totals 15 residues. The V end lost 5 bases, the J end lost 5 bases, and 16 bases lay between the germline ends. The germline gives CDR1 SGHVS, CDR2 FNYEAQ. CDR3 loop: CASSTYLAEDNEQFF. The CDR3 DNA reads as TGTGCCAGCAGCACCTACCTGGCGGAGGACAATGAGCAGTTCTTC.